This note documents a single T cell receptor (beta chain) sequence. This entry is derived from a study of monozygotic twins with inflammatory bowel disease. Approximately 4,000 ng of total RNA went into each TCR library. With eight separate reactions per sample, the authors made cDNA. TCRdb reprocessed the 5' RACE reads, keeping one entry per CDR3 protein, no DNA. The sample table sets out about 450,000 distinct CDR3 sequences. Input material: blood. The TCR was taken from a human donor with ulcerative colitis or Crohn's disease, or a healthy co-twin of an affected twin (not recorded which).

The CDR3 spells CSAKLAAITDTQYF. The chain combines TRBV20-1 with TRBJ2-3; there is no DNA to check the TCRdb D call of TRBD2. CDR3 size: 14 residues. Germline CDR1 reads DFQATT; CDR2 reads SNEGSKA (reference sequence).